The 30 T cell receptor beta chains below all came from one sample that was sequenced in a study of blood T cell repertoires in COVID-19. Measured with immunoSEQ multiplex PCR; TCRdb has only the in-frame clones, and not every one. In the table there are approximately 160,000 clones, more than 70% of which are singletons. Sequences were obtained from peripheral blood. These TCRs come from a man aged 18 to 35 with active or convalescent COVID-19.

V and J are TRBV14 and TRBJ1-4; D perhaps matches TRBD1 (5 bases). CDR1 SGHDN and CDR2 FVKESK come from the germline V gene. CDR3 length: 16 amino acids. The V end lost 4 bases, the J end lost 5 bases, and 17 bases lay between the germline ends. In nucleotides, the CDR3 is TGTGCCAGCAGCCCCCTGGGCAGGGCGAGGAATGAAAAACTGTTTTTT. Protein sequence: CASSPLGRARNEKLFF.

The chain links TRBV28 to TRBJ1-2, with 9 bases matching TRBD1. CDR1 and CDR2 from the germline V gene are MDHEN and SYDVKM. The CDR3 is 14 amino acids. With V trimmed by 5 bases and J by 8 bases, 9 bases remained unmatched. CDR3 sequence: CASSNLGTGKGYTF. The DNA for the CDR3 is TGTGCCAGCAGTAATTTAGGGACAGGGAAAGGCTACACCTTC.

J is TRBJ2-7 and V is TRBV9; D unclear. This CDR3 comprises 16 residues. Per germline, CDR1 SGDLS and CDR2 YYNGEE. The V end lost 0 bases, the J end lost 2 bases, and 15 bases lay between the germline ends. In DNA, the CDR3 is TGTGCCAGCAGCGTAGCGCCAGGAATGGATACCTACGAGCAGTACTTC. Its translation: CASSVAPGMDTYEQYF.

This clone was found once. The CDR3 sequence is CASSSTSGGTYEQYF. The CDR3 nucleotides are TGTGCCAGCAGTTCTACTAGCGGGGGAACCTACGAGCAGTACTTC. This chain joins TRBV6-5 and TRBJ2-7; 11 bases match TRBD2. Germline V lookup: CDR1 MNHEY, CDR2 SVGAGI. CDR3 length equals 15 residues. Unmatched junction bases numbered 4, after V lost 4 bases and J lost 2 bases.

The chain employs TRBV11-3 and TRBJ2-3; 7 nucleotides match TRBD1. Germline CDR1 is SGHNT and CDR2 is YENEEA. The junction had 6 bases not matched to a gene; V was cut back by 1 base and J by 2 bases. The CDR3 consists of 16 residues. CDR3 loop: CASSLGTTGTTDTQYF. CDR3 DNA: TGTGCCAGCAGCTTAGGGACGACAGGGACCACAGATACGCAGTATTTT.

The rearrangement uses TRBV6-6 and TRBJ1-3; D call uncertain. Germline-derived CDR1 and CDR2 are MNHNY and SVGAGI (reference sequence). Trimming shortened V by 0 bases and J by 1 base, and 7 bases separated the two germline ends. The CDR3 is made up of 15 amino acids. The CDR3 DNA reads TGTGCCAGCAGTTACTCTTGGCAATCTGGAAACACCATATATTTT. It yields the protein CASSYSWQSGNTIYF.

The chain links TRBV15 to TRBJ1-6; a weak D match, TRBD1 (6 bases). The CDR3 extends over 16 amino acids. V lost 0 bases and J 13 bases, leaving 19 bases between the germline ends. Germline-derived CDR1 and CDR2 are LNHNV and YYDKDF (reference sequence). The CDR3 region has the DNA TGTGCCACCAGCAGAGAAACTACAGGGTATCTTGAGCCCCTCCACTTT. It yields the protein CATSRETTGYLEPLHF.

This chain joins TRBV5-1 and TRBJ2-5, with TRBD1 identical over 8 bases. Germline CDR1 SGHRS, CDR2 YFSETQ. This CDR3 region has 14 residues. Germline trimming cut 4 bases from V and 4 bases from J; bases unmatched to any gene: 6. CDR3 in DNA: TGCGCCAGCAGCCTACCGGGACAGGTAGAGACCCAGTACTTC. It codes for CASSLPGQVETQYF.

The chain recombines TRBV19 with TRBJ2-7; 7 bases are shared with TRBD2. The length of the CDR3 is 15 residues. V gave up 3 bases and J gave up 0 bases; unmatched junction bases: 5. Germline lookup yields CDR1 LNHDA and CDR2 SQIVND (reference sequence). In DNA form, the CDR3 reads TGTGCCAGTAGTATTGACGGGAGGAGCTCCTACGAGCAGTACTTC. Its protein product is CASSIDGRSSYEQYF.

The V and J genes are TRBV2 and TRBJ2-1; 11 bases line up with TRBD2. V lost 3 bases and J lost 8; bases outside the gene matches: 9. The CDR3 length is 16 residues. Germline-derived CDR1 and CDR2 are SNHLY and FYNNEI. The CDR3, as DNA: TGTGCCAGCAGTGATTTAGCGGGGGGGGCAGGTTATGAGCAGTTCTTC. Protein sequence: CASSDLAGGAGYEQFF.

J is TRBJ2-5 and V is TRBV12-5, with 8 positions matching TRBD2. This CDR3 contains 17 residues. Trimming at V came to 6 bases and at J to 0 bases, leaving 12 bases not matched to a gene. In germline, CDR1 is LGHNT, CDR2 FRNRAP. The DNA for the CDR3 is TGTGCTAGTGGGCCGGTTTTTTCTAGCGGGTACCAAGAGACCCAGTACTTC. Its translation is CASGPVFSSGYQETQYF.

The chain is built from TRBV20-1 and TRBJ2-3; 8 bases align to TRBD2. With V trimmed by 3 bases and J by 1 base, 9 bases remained unmatched. Germline V gene sequence: CDR1 DFQATT, CDR2 SNEGSKA (reference sequence). The CDR3 is 16 amino acids. The CDR3 DNA follows: TGCAGTGCTAGTGGGTTTGTAGCGGGACGCACAGATACGCAGTATTTT. This gives the protein CSASGFVAGRTDTQYF.

The chain recombines TRBV4-3 with TRBJ2-1; 9 bases fit TRBD1. Germline assignment: CDR1 LGHNA and CDR2 YSLEER. The trim removed 4 bases at V and 9 bases at J, leaving 7 bases unmatched. The CDR3 runs 14 residues. CDR3 residues: CASSRDRGFGEQFF. The CDR3 region has the DNA TGCGCCAGCAGCCGCGACAGGGGGTTCGGTGAGCAGTTCTTC.

This chain links TRBV7-2 with TRBJ2-5; D remains ambiguous. With 6 bases removed from V and 7 bases from J, the gap between germline ends came to 15 bases. The CDR3 covers 13 residues. Per the germline V gene, CDR1 is SGHTA and CDR2 is FQGNSA. The CDR3 region is CASSPHQTGTQYF. The CDR3 nucleotides read TGTGCCAGCAGTCCCCACCAAACGGGGACCCAGTACTTC.

Concerning this clone itself: Different DNA sequences within this sample yield the same CDR3. The chain carries TRBV27 and TRBJ2-7, with 7 bases matching TRBD1. The CDR3 runs 15 residues. With V trimmed by 2 bases and J by 0 bases, 4 bases remained unmatched. Germline V lookup: CDR1 MNHEY, CDR2 SMNVEV (reference sequence). CDR3 residues: CASSLLGQSSYEQYF. The DNA of the CDR3 is TGTGCCAGCAGTTTACTGGGACAGAGCTCCTACGAGCAGTACTTC.

The chain links TRBV27 to TRBJ2-7, with D perhaps matching TRBD2 (6 bases). This CDR3 is built from 13 residues. Germline-derived CDR1 and CDR2 are MNHEY and SMNVEV (reference sequence). V dropped 2 bases and J dropped 4 bases, with 9 bases sitting between them. CDR3 nucleotides: TGTGCCAGCAGTTTACAGGGAGGATACGAGCAGTACTTC. Translation: CASSLQGGYEQYF.

Regarding this clone: Other DNA sequences in the same sample also yield this CDR3. The chain couples TRBV3-1 (or the pseudogene TRBV3-2) to TRBJ1-3, with D uncertain. The CDR3 sequence is 15 residues long. CDR1 and CDR2 (germline): LGHDT, YNNKEL (reference sequence). V was cut by 1 base and J by 0 bases, with 7 bases left in between. For the CDR3, the DNA is TGTGCCAGCAGCCAAGGACACAGCTCTGGAAACACCATATATTTT. This codes for CASSQGHSSGNTIYF.

This clone came up once. The chain employs TRBV7-3 and TRBJ2-1, with 8 bases aligning to TRBD2. V was pared by 5 bases and J by 6 bases, with 15 bases of the junction left unmatched. Germline CDR1 is SGHTA and CDR2 is FQGTGA. The CDR3 is 17 residues long. The DNA of the CDR3 is TGTGCCAGCAGCCTACAGGTATCCGGGAGGGCCAGCAATGAGCAGTTCTTC. Its protein product is CASSLQVSGRASNEQFF. The variable domain in full, with the rest retrieved from reference TRBV7-3 and TRBJ2-1, is GAGVSQTPSNKVTEKGKYVELRCDPISGHTALYWYRQSLGQGPEFLIYFQGTGAADDSGLPNDRFFAVRPEGSVSTLKIQRTERGDSAVYLCASSLQVSGRASNEQFFGPGTRLTVL.

This clone came up many times. The chain joins TRBV6-2 or TRBV6-3 to TRBJ2-1, with 7 positions matching TRBD2. Germline V CDR1 and CDR2: MNHEY, SVGEGT. V lost 2 bases and J lost 8; bases outside the gene matches: 6. The CDR3 runs 14 residues. In nucleotides, the CDR3 is TGTGCCAGCAGTTACGGGGGGGAAAGCGATGAGCAGTTCTTC. Protein: CASSYGGESDEQFF.

This rearrangement joins TRBV6-5 to TRBJ2-1; 8 bases align to TRBD2. Germline CDR1 MNHEY, CDR2 SVGAGI. Unmatched junction bases numbered 6, after V lost 4 bases and J lost 7 bases. This CDR3 spans 14 amino acids. The CDR3 protein is CASSFHGGANEQFF. In DNA form, the CDR3 reads TGTGCCAGCAGTTTTCACGGGGGGGCGAATGAGCAGTTCTTC.

This chain connects TRBV19 to TRBJ2-7; 10 positions agree with TRBD1. The germline gives CDR1 LNHDA, CDR2 SQIVND (reference sequence). V lost 5 bases to trimming and J lost 1 base; unmatched junction nucleotides: 5. CDR3 size: 15 residues. The CDR3 coding sequence is TGTGCCAGTAGTCCCGGACAGGGGGATTCCTACGAGCAGTACTTC. It is translated as CASSPGQGDSYEQYF.

This clone occurred a few times. At the DNA level, this CDR3 is encoded by other sequences in the same sample as well. This chain links TRBV5-1 with TRBJ1-1; TRBD1 matches 7 bases. CDR1 and CDR2 from the germline V gene are SGHRS and YFSETQ. This CDR3 is 13 amino acids long. Trimming cost V 2 bases and J 4 bases; bases outside gene matches: 2. The CDR3 is CASSLGGGTEAFF. CDR3 sequence (DNA): TGCGCCAGCAGCTTAGGGGGCGGCACTGAAGCTTTCTTT.

The chain uses TRBV6-6 and TRBJ1-5; D call uncertain. V was pared by 5 bases and J by 7 bases, with 9 bases between. The CDR3 length is 12 residues. Germline assignment: CDR1 MNHNY and CDR2 SVGAGI (reference sequence). The CDR3 here is CASSPGSQPQHF. CDR3 nucleotide sequence: TGTGCCAGCAGTCCGGGGAGCCAGCCCCAGCATTTT.

The V call is TRBV19, the J call TRBJ2-5, with TRBD1 matching over 11 bases. The CDR3 is made up of 15 amino acids. Germline-derived CDR1 and CDR2 are LNHDA and SQIVND (reference sequence). J gave up 5 bases and V 4 bases, and 6 bases lay outside the gene matches. CDR3 amino acids: CASSSRGQGVETQYF. CDR3 nucleotide sequence: TGTGCCAGTAGTAGCCGGGGACAGGGGGTTGAGACCCAGTACTTC.

This clone has only a few counts. The sample contains more than one DNA sequence encoding this CDR3. The chain uses TRBV5-4 and TRBJ2-7, with 9 bases fitting TRBD2. This CDR3 has 15 amino acids. The V segment lost 0 bases and the J segment 1 base; nucleotides outside the gene matches: 2. Germline V gene lookup returns CDR1 SGHNT and CDR2 YYREEE (reference sequence). This CDR3 reads CASSLELAGSYEQYF. The CDR3 DNA sequence: TGTGCCAGCAGCTTGGAACTAGCGGGTTCCTACGAGCAGTACTTC.

V gene TRBV5-1 combines with J gene TRBJ2-7; D gene uncertain. Germline V gene sequence: CDR1 SGHRS, CDR2 YFSETQ. The CDR3 totals 11 residues. V was shortened by 0 bases and J by 7 bases, with 5 bases between the two germline ends. CDR3 sequence (DNA): TGCGCCAGCAGCTTGGCGAGTGAGCAGTACTTC. Its translation is CASSLASEQYF.

CDR3 loop: CASSFPQGRTEAFF. DNA for the CDR3: TGTGCCAGCAGTTTCCCACAGGGGAGAACTGAAGCTTTCTTT. This chain links TRBV28 with TRBJ1-1, with 7 nucleotides matching TRBD1. Germline V gene lookup returns CDR1 MDHEN and CDR2 SYDVKM. V trimming: 3 bases; J trimming: 5 bases; junction bases outside the gene matches: 6. CDR3 size: 14 residues.

The chain carries TRBV3-1 (or the pseudogene TRBV3-2) and TRBJ2-5; 10 nucleotides line up with TRBD2. This CDR3 has 15 residues. Trimming cost V 1 base and J 7 bases; bases outside gene matches: 6. Germline lookup yields CDR1 LGHDT and CDR2 YNNKEL (reference sequence). CDR3 region: CASSQVTSGVGTQYF. In DNA form, the CDR3 reads TGTGCCAGCAGCCAAGTTACTAGCGGGGTGGGGACCCAGTACTTC.

This clone occurred a few times. This chain uses TRBV6-2 or TRBV6-3 with TRBJ1-2; 9 positions agree with TRBD1. The V gene's germline CDR1 is MNHEY and CDR2 SVGEGT. The CDR3 has 17 residues. With 6 bases clipped from V and 4 bases from J, the junction kept 15 bases outside the gene matches. CDR3 nucleotides: TGTGCCAGCAGCCCATCCGCGGAACCGACAGGGGGCTATGGCTACACCTTC. Translating gives CASSPSAEPTGGYGYTF.

The J gene is TRBJ2-1, the V gene TRBV6-5, with D maybe TRBD1 (6 bases). Trimming shortened V by 4 bases and J by 0 bases, and 13 bases separated the two germline ends. Looked up from germline, CDR1 is MNHEY and CDR2 is SVGAGI. CDR3 length: 16 amino acids. The DNA of the CDR3 is TGTGCCAGCAGTTTTCCCGGACAGTCCTCCTACAATGAGCAGTTCTTC. Translated: CASSFPGQSSYNEQFF.